Given below is one TCR beta chain in context. Its antigen remains unidentified. These data come from a study of shared clonotypes between healthy human individuals. Findings and limits, study-wide: The naive CD4 repertoires of several donors were compared, and around 5.1% of clonotypes were shared.

This CDR3 has 16 residues. V shed 4 bases and J 0 bases; nucleotides not matched to a gene: 4. From germline, CDR1 is MNHEY and CDR2 SVGAGI. Sequencing was at deep level. Some 30,000 T cell genomes (about 0.2 ug DNA) went into each sorted-subset replicate. Data came from immunoSEQ multiplex PCR; TCRdb stores just in-frame clones and leaves some out. The repertoire consists of 2 million to 2.5 million clones, with approximately 94% occurring once and the leading ten covering 0.1% to 0.15%. The sequenced sample was naive CD4+ T cells sorted from blood. Subset reported: CD45RA+ positively selected. The genes are TRBV6-5 and TRBJ2-1, with 9 bases that match TRBD2. The sequence was collected from a man aged 18 to 35 in good health. The CDR3 sequence is CASSSLAGSSYNEQFF. Here the CDR3 DNA reads TGTGCCAGCAGTTCCCTAGCGGGAAGCTCCTACAATGAGCAGTTCTTC.